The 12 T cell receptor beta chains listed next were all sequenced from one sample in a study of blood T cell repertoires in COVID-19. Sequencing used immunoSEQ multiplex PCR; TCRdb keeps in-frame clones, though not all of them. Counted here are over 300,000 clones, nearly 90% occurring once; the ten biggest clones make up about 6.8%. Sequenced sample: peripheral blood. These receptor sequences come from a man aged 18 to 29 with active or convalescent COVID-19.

CDR3 sequence (DNA): TGTGCCATCAGTGATACGGTAAACACCATATATTTT. This translates into CAISDTVNTIYF. The chain links TRBV10-3 to TRBJ1-3; D is undetermined. The CDR3 covers 12 residues. Trimming took 3 bases from V and 6 from J, leaving 6 bases between them. The germline V gene encodes CDR1 ENHRY and CDR2 SYGVKD.

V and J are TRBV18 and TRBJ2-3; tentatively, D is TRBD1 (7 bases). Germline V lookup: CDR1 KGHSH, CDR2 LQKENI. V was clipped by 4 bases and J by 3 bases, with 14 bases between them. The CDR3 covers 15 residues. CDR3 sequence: CASSRAGQRTDTQYF. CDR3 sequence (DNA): TGTGCCAGCTCACGGGCGGGACAGAGGACAGATACGCAGTATTTT.

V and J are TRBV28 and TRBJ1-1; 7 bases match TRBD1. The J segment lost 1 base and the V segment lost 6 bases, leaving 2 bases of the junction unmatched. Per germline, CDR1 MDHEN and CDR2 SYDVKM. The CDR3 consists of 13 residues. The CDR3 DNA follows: TGTGCCAGCAGGCGGACAGGGAACACTGAAGCTTTCTTT. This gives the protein CASRRTGNTEAFF.

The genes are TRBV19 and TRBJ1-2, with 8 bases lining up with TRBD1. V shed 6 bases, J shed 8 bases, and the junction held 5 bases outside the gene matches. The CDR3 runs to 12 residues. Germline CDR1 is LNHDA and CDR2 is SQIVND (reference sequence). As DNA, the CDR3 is TGTGCCAGTAGGACAGGGGTTTACGGCTACACCTTC. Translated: CASRTGVYGYTF.

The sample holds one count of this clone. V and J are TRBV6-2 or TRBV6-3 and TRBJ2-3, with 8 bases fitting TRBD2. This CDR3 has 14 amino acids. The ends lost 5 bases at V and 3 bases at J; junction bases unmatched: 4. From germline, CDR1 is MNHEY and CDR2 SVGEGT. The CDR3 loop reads CASSRGGSTDTQYF. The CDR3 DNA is TGTGCCAGCAGTCGCGGGGGGTCGACAGATACGCAGTATTTT.

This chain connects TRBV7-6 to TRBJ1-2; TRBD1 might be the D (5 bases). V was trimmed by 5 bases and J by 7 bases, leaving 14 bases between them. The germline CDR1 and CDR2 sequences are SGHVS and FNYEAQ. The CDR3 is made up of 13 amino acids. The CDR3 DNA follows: TGTGCCAGCAGCCCCCGGGGGGAAAGTGGCTACACCTTC. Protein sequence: CASSPRGESGYTF.

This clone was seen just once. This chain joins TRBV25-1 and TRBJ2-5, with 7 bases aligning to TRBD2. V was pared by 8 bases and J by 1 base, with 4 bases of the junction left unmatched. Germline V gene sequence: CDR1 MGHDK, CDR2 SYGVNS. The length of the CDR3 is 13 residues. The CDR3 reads CASWPSGQETQYF. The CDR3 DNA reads TGTGCCAGCTGGCCTAGCGGCCAAGAGACCCAGTACTTC. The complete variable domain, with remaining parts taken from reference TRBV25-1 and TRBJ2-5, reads EADIYQTPRYLVIGTGKKITLECSQTMGHDKMYWYQQDPGMELHLIHYSYGVNSTEKGDLSSESTVSRIRTEHFPLTLESARPSHTSQYLCASWPSGQETQYFGPGTRLLVL.

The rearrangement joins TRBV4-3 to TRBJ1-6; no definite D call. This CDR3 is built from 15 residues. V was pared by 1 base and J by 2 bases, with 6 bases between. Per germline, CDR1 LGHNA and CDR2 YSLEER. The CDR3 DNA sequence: TGCGCCAGCAGCCAAGCCCAGGCCTATAATTCACCCCTCCACTTT. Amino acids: CASSQAQAYNSPLHF.

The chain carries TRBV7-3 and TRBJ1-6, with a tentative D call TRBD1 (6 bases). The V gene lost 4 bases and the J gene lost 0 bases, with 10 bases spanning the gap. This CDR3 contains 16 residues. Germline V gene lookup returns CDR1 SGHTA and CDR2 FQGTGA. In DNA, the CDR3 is TGTGCCAGCAGCTCAAGGGGGAGCTCCTATAATTCACCCCTCCACTTT. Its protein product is CASSSRGSSYNSPLHF.

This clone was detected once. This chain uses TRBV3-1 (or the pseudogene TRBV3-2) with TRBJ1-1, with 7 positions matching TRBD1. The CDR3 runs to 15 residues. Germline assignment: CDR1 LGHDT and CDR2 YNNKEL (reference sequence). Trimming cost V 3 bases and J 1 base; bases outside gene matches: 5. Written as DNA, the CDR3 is TGTGCCAGCAGCCAGAGAGACAGGGCGAACACTGAAGCTTTCTTT. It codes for CASSQRDRANTEAFF.

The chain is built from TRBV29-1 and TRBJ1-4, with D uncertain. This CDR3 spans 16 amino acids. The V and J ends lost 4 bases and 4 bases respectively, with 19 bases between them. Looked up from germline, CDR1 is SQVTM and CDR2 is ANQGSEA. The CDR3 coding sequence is TGCAGCGTTGCAAGAGGGTCCGGAGGTTTTAATGAAAAACTGTTTTTT. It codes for CSVARGSGGFNEKLFF.

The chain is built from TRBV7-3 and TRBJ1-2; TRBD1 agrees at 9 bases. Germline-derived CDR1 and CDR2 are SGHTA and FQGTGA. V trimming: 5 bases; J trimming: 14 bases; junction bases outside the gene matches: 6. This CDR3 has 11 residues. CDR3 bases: TGTGCCAGCAGCCCCGGGACAGGGATGACCTTC. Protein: CASSPGTGMTF.